Below, 17 T cell receptor beta chains from the same sample are listed, as sequenced in a study of blood T cell repertoires in COVID-19. The protocol was immunoSEQ multiplex PCR, while the TCRdb copy is restricted to in-frame clones and leaves out a portion. The sample has about 110,000 clones; less than 75% are singletons. The sample consisted of peripheral blood. The receptors stem from a woman aged 35 to 49 with acute or convalescent COVID-19.

This clone was detected only once. The chain joins TRBV30 to TRBJ1-1, with a possible D match to TRBD1 (6 bases). Trimming removed 1 base from V and 1 base from J, with 7 bases in between. The CDR3 spans 13 residues. CDR1 and CDR2 from the germline V gene are GTSNPN and SVGIG (reference sequence). DNA of the CDR3: TGTGCCTGGAGTGGACAGGAGAACACTGAAGCTTTCTTT. This gives the protein CAWSGQENTEAFF. The full variable domain, completed using reference TRBV30 and TRBJ1-1, is SQTIHQWPATLVQPVGSPLSLECTVEGTSNPNLYWYRQAAGRGLQLLFYSVGIGQISSEVPQNLSASRPQDRQFILSSKKLLLSDSGFYLCAWSGQENTEAFFGQGTRLTVV.

The genes are TRBV21-1 and TRBJ1-5. TRBV21-1 is deemed a pseudogene. The CDR3 sequence is 18 residues long. The CDR3, as DNA: TGTGCCAGCAGCAAAGACGGGGGTCTGAGCCGAGGGACTCAGCCCCAGCATTTT. It is translated as CASSKDGGLSRGTQPQHF.

The chain carries TRBV30 and TRBJ1-5; 7 positions agree with TRBD1. The CDR3 is 14 amino acids. The V segment lost 5 bases and the J segment 10 bases; nucleotides outside the gene matches: 14. Germline CDR1 and CDR2: GTSNPN and SVGIG (reference sequence). CDR3 in DNA: TGTGCCTGGGGGAGAGGACAGGCCGGGCAACCCCAGCATTTT. Translation gives CAWGRGQAGQPQHF.

There are a few counts of this clone. The chain employs TRBV5-8 and TRBJ1-1; TRBD1 agrees at 7 bases. V lost 5 bases to trimming and J lost 4 bases; unmatched junction nucleotides: 14. The germline gives CDR1 SGHTS, CDR2 YDEGEE. The CDR3 consists of 16 residues. CDR3 in DNA: TGTGCCAGCAGACCGCAACAGGGGCGATCGGGCACTGAAGCTTTCTTT. Its translation is CASRPQQGRSGTEAFF.

The DNA of the CDR3 is TGTGCCAGCAGTGATGGACAGGGCTACGAGCAGTACTTC. This translates into CASSDGQGYEQYF. The chain has TRBV6-1 and TRBJ2-7, with 8 bases that match TRBD1. Losses at the gene ends were 3 bases for V and 3 bases for J; bases not matched to a gene: 1. From germline, CDR1 is MNHNS and CDR2 SASEGT. The CDR3 is made up of 13 amino acids.

V and J are TRBV18 and TRBJ1-1; no definite D call. Trimming shortened V by 1 base and J by 1 base, and 7 bases separated the two germline ends. Germline V gene lookup returns CDR1 KGHSH and CDR2 LQKENI. The CDR3 totals 14 residues. DNA for the CDR3: TGTGCCAGCTCACCACGTGGGCAGAACACTGAAGCTTTCTTT. Amino acid sequence: CASSPRGQNTEAFF.

CDR3 DNA sequence: TGTGCCACCAGTCGGGGGACAGGGGGCAACTGGAATGAGCAGTTCTTC. Its translation: CATSRGTGGNWNEQFF. The V call is TRBV24-1, the J call TRBJ2-1, with TRBD1 matching over 12 bases. This CDR3 is 16 amino acids long. Germline CDR1 is KGHDR and CDR2 is SFDVKD. With 6 bases clipped from V and 7 bases from J, the junction kept 9 bases outside the gene matches.

The rearrangement links TRBV7-9 to TRBJ2-7; 8 bases map to TRBD1. CDR1 and CDR2 (germline): SEHNR, FQNEAQ (reference sequence). CDR3 length: 14 amino acids. Trimming at V came to 10 bases and at J to 7 bases, leaving 15 bases not matched to a gene. CDR3 DNA sequence: TGTGCCACCGATAAAAGACAGGGGATCGGGGAGCAGTACTTC. This codes for CATDKRQGIGEQYF.

The chain uses TRBV24-1 and TRBJ2-1, with 13 bases lining up with TRBD2. Germline CDR1 reads KGHDR; CDR2 reads SFDVKD. The CDR3 contains 15 residues. V lost 4 bases and J lost 5; bases outside the gene matches: 1. The CDR3 spells CATSDGLAGDNEQFF. Written as DNA, the CDR3 is TGTGCCACCAGTGACGGACTAGCGGGGGACAATGAGCAGTTCTTC.

A few counts support this clone. This chain joins TRBV5-8 and TRBJ2-2; tentatively, D is TRBD1 (5 bases). Trimming shortened V by 4 bases and J by 8 bases, and 18 bases separated the two germline ends. The CDR3 is made up of 15 amino acids. Germline CDR1 is SGHTS and CDR2 is YDEGEE. The CDR3 reads CASSTTVRGSGELFF. The CDR3 DNA sequence: TGTGCCAGCAGCACGACAGTGAGAGGATCGGGGGAGCTGTTTTTT.

The V and J genes are TRBV4-3 and TRBJ1-1; tentatively, D is TRBD1 (5 bases). The V gene lost 4 bases and the J gene lost 1 base, with 10 bases spanning the gap. Germline-derived CDR1 and CDR2 are LGHNA and YSLEER. This CDR3 is built from 14 residues. CDR3 residues: CASSRTGGNTEAFF. CDR3 DNA sequence: TGCGCCAGCAGCCGGACGGGGGGGAACACTGAAGCTTTCTTT.

This clone has a count of ten or more. This rearrangement joins TRBV10-2 to TRBJ1-3, with D tentatively TRBD1 (5 bases). The V gene's germline CDR1 is WSHSY and CDR2 SAAADI. V lost 6 bases and J lost 3, with 12 bases in between. There are 14 residues in the CDR3. Written as DNA, the CDR3 is TGCGCCAGCAGCCGAGGACAAGATGGAAACACCATATATTTT. Protein product: CASSRGQDGNTIYF.

This chain links TRBV11-3 with TRBJ2-5; TRBD1 might be the D (5 bases). The CDR3 runs to 15 residues. Trimming stripped 5 bases from V and 2 bases from J, with 15 bases between. CDR1 is SGHNT and CDR2 is YENEEA in the germline V gene. DNA for the CDR3: TGTGCCAGCAGCCCCGACAGCACCTTACAAGAGACCCAGTACTTC. Residues: CASSPDSTLQETQYF.

J is TRBJ2-1 and V is TRBV28; 12 bases fit TRBD2. The J segment lost 12 bases and the V segment lost 2 bases, leaving 8 bases of the junction unmatched. Germline V lookup: CDR1 MDHEN, CDR2 SYDVKM. There are 15 residues in the CDR3. In nucleotides, the CDR3 is TGTGCCAGCAGTTTAGCGACGACTAGCGGGGGTCGGCAGTTCTTC. Encoded protein: CASSLATTSGGRQFF.

V gene TRBV9 combines with J gene TRBJ1-3; unclear D gene. The CDR3 loop spans 12 amino acids. Germline CDR1 is SGDLS and CDR2 is YYNGEE. Trimming left V 0 bases short and J 13 bases short, with 11 bases between. The CDR3: CASSVDFVAIYF. CDR3 DNA: TGTGCCAGCAGCGTAGATTTCGTCGCGATATATTTT.

The chain couples TRBV7-2 to TRBJ2-5; no clear D. Germline CDR1 SGHTA, CDR2 FQGNSA. V shed 4 bases and J shed 8 bases, with 11 bases lying between them. CDR3 length equals 12 residues. The CDR3 coding sequence is TGTGCCAGCAGCTCACAGAGCTCAACCCAGTACTTC. Amino acid sequence: CASSSQSSTQYF.

V and J are TRBV13 and TRBJ2-2; 12 nucleotides align to TRBD2. The germline V gene encodes CDR1 PRHDT and CDR2 FYEKMQ (reference sequence). V shed 4 bases, J shed 5 bases, and the junction held 8 bases outside the gene matches. The CDR3 runs to 17 residues. CDR3 sequence reads: CASSSGLAGGLTGELFF. The CDR3 DNA reads TGTGCCAGCAGCTCGGGACTAGCGGGCGGACTTACCGGGGAGCTGTTTTTT.